One TCR beta chain is described in this entry. What it binds is unknown. This specimen comes from a study of post-analysis software for immune sequencing data. Whole-study context: As for disease course, relapsing-remitting, secondary progressive and progressive-relapsing multiple sclerosis were all included.

The TCR beta cDNA libraries contained unique molecular identifiers. Some 500,000 cDNA molecules came from around 0.96 to 9.9 million T cells. TCRdb analysed the PCR reads with MiXCR anew, one entry per CDR3 protein. This table holds more than 500,000 distinct CDR3 sequences, roughly 34% found once. Germline V CDR1 and CDR2: DFQATT, SNEGSKA (reference sequence). CDR3 size: 13 residues. Deletions cut 5 bases from V and 2 bases from J, with 11 bases between. General study findings and limits: Patients used about five TRBV segments, including TRBV5-6, TRBV5-1 and TRBV20-1, more often than controls. Compared with controls, patients showed significantly lower normalized Chao1 diversity. By F measure, samples from a shared preparation batch strongly co-clustered.

Sequencing was carried out using blood. This TCR came from a girl aged 2 to 17 with multiple sclerosis. V gene TRBV20-1 combines with J gene TRBJ2-3; D is unresolved. DNA for the CDR3: TGCAGTGCTCGTGACCCCAACACAGATACGCAGTATTTT. Protein: CSARDPNTDTQYF.